The T cell receptor beta chain described here comes from a study of human T cells and chemical hapten exposure. Time point indicated: patch test 1, 2 weeks after DPC sensitization. The treatment here: therapeutic diphenylcyclopropenone sensitization with weekly scalp DPC. Per the germline V gene, CDR1 is SNHLY and CDR2 is FYNNEI. V gave up 3 bases and J gave up 5 bases; unmatched junction bases: 5. The CDR3 runs 14 residues. This clonotype occurred many times. TCRdb used MiXCR to reprocess the RACE reads, holding one entry per CDR3 protein. Among 75,000 to 95,000 distinct CDR3 sequences listed, approximately 10% were seen once.

The receptor was derived from a woman aged 55-70 years with alopecia areata. Some clones in this sample may be carry-over from other donors' samples. The sequences come from whole blood, collected in connection with sensitization to the hapten diphenylcyclopropenone (DPC). The V gene is TRBV2, the J gene TRBJ2-5; TRBD2 agrees at 8 bases. The CDR3 nucleotides are TGTGCCAGCAGTGATCAGCGGGGGCAGGAGACCCAGTACTTC. Protein: CASSDQRGQETQYF. The variable domain in full, completed from reference TRBV2 and TRBJ2-5, reads EPEVTQTPSHQVTQMGQEVILRCVPISNHLYFYWYRQILGQKVEFLVSFYNNEISEKSEIFDDQFSVERPDGSNFTLKIRSTKLEDSAMYFCASSDQRGQETQYFGPGTRLLVL.